Each of the 7 T cell receptor beta chains below was sequenced from the same sample in a study of technical replicates of blood from a few donors. TCRdb's table, derived via immunoSEQ multiplex PCR, lists solely in-frame clones and lacks some. The sample lists some 80,000 clones; about 90% were seen once. Input material: T cells isolated from PBMCs. These receptors were obtained from a human donor in good health.

Only a few counts were recorded for this clone. This chain uses TRBV7-9 with TRBJ1-2; D gene unclear. The germline V and J ends were trimmed by 2 bases and 8 bases, with 15 bases remaining between them. The germline gives CDR1 SEHNR, CDR2 FQNEAQ (reference sequence). The CDR3 length is 14 residues. DNA for the CDR3: TGTGCCAGCAGCTTAATGCTTGAGCCCCAAGGCTACACCTTC. Translated: CASSLMLEPQGYTF.

The chain employs TRBV5-4 and TRBJ2-1; the match to TRBD2 covers 8 bases. The germline V gene encodes CDR1 SGHNT and CDR2 YYREEE (reference sequence). Trimming took 4 bases from V and 0 from J; bases not matched to a gene: 6. This CDR3 contains 16 residues. The CDR3 protein is CASSVSGASSYNEQFF. The CDR3 DNA reads TGTGCCAGCAGCGTTAGCGGGGCAAGCTCCTACAATGAGCAGTTCTTC. The whole variable domain, filled in from reference TRBV5-4 and TRBJ2-1, reads ETGVTQSPTHLIKTRGQQVTLRCSSQSGHNTVSWYQQALGQGPQFIFQYYREEENGRGNFPPRFSGLQFPNYSSELNVNALELDDSALYLCASSVSGASSYNEQFFGPGTRLTVL.

V is TRBV18 and J is TRBJ2-2, with TRBD2 identical over 11 bases. The CDR3 is 18 residues long. The V and J ends lost 3 bases and 0 bases, in that order; junction bases with no gene match: 6. Germline V CDR1 and CDR2: KGHSH, LQKENI. The CDR3 loop is CASSPRTSGSSNTGELFF. CDR3 sequence (DNA): TGTGCCAGCTCACCGAGAACTAGCGGGAGTTCGAACACCGGGGAGCTGTTTTTT.

The J gene is TRBJ2-7, the V gene TRBV19; no definite D call. The CDR3 covers 15 residues. Germline V gene lookup returns CDR1 LNHDA and CDR2 SQIVND (reference sequence). The ends were cut back, 3 bases at V and 4 bases at J, with 16 bases in the middle. The chain's CDR3 is CASSISDPGSYEQYF. DNA for the CDR3: TGTGCCAGTAGTATTTCAGACCCCGGGTCGTACGAGCAGTACTTC.

V gene TRBV28 combines with J gene TRBJ1-4, with 8 bases fitting TRBD1. This CDR3 comprises 15 residues. Trimming cost V 6 bases and J 7 bases; bases outside gene matches: 10. Germline V gene data show CDR1 as MDHEN and CDR2 as SYDVKM. The CDR3 nucleotides are TGTGCCAGCAGCCCAGGACAGGGTCTGGGTGAAAAACTGTTTTTT. It specifies CASSPGQGLGEKLFF.

The rearrangement uses TRBV19 and TRBJ1-2; D may be TRBD1 (5 bases). V dropped 0 bases and J dropped 2 bases, with 16 bases sitting between them. The CDR3 covers 17 residues. Germline V gene lookup returns CDR1 LNHDA and CDR2 SQIVND (reference sequence). The CDR3 here is CASSIEFERGLNYGYTF. Written as DNA, the CDR3 is TGTGCCAGTAGTATAGAGTTTGAAAGGGGACTAAACTATGGCTACACCTTC.

The chain recombines TRBV10-3 with TRBJ2-2; TRBD2 agrees at 8 bases. The CDR3 spans 15 residues. Germline-derived CDR1 and CDR2 are ENHRY and SYGVKD. V was pared by 3 bases and J by 3 bases, with 3 bases of the junction left unmatched. CDR3 bases: TGTGCCATCAGTGACGGGGGGGCTTACACCGGGGAGCTGTTTTTT. It specifies CAISDGGAYTGELFF.